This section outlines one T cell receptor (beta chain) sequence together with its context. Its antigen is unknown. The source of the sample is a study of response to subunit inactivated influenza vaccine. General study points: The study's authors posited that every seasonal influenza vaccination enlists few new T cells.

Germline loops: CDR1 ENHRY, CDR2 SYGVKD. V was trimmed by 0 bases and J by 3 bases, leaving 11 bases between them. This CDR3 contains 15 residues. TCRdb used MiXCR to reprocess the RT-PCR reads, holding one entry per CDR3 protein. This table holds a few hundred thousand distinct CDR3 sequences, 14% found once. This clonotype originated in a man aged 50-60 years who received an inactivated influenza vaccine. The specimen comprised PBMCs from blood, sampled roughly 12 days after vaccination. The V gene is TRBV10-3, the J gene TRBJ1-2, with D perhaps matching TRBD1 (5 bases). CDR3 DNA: TGTGCCATCAGTGAGTCGAGGGACCGACACTATGGCTACACCTTC. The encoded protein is CAISESRDRHYGYTF.